The 15 T cell receptor beta chains reported below all come from one sample, sequenced in a study of identical twins. Each CDR3 protein is one row after TCRdb ran MiXCR on the 5' RACE reads. Of approximately 690,000 distinct CDR3 sequences listed, 6.1% were seen once; the top ten hold 1.5% to 2%. Input material: naive T cells sorted from blood. Source of these receptors: a man between 18 and 29 years old in good health.

This clonotype was found many times. The rearrangement uses TRBV5-1 and TRBJ2-1; 9 nucleotides agree with TRBD2. The CDR3 is made up of 14 amino acids. Germline loops: CDR1 SGHRS, CDR2 YFSETQ. J was trimmed by 5 bases and V by 4 bases; bases with no gene match: 4. CDR3 bases: TGCGCCAGCAGCGAGGGACTAGCTGACAATGAGCAGTTCTTC. It encodes CASSEGLADNEQFF.

This chain connects TRBV6-1 to TRBJ1-2; D is uncertain. V shed 5 bases and J shed 0 bases, with 13 bases lying between them. The CDR3 contains 15 residues. The germline CDR1 and CDR2 sequences are MNHNS and SASEGT. The DNA of the CDR3 is TGTGCCAGCAGTCAACTGCGGGCCTCTAACTATGGCTACACCTTC. It yields the protein CASSQLRASNYGYTF.

The V and J genes are TRBV19 and TRBJ2-7; no definite D call. Trimming removed 6 bases from V and 7 bases from J, with 16 bases in between. Looked up from germline, CDR1 is LNHDA and CDR2 is SQIVND (reference sequence). The CDR3 consists of 13 residues. CDR3 protein: CASRLDPTREQYF. CDR3 DNA sequence: TGTGCCAGTAGGCTGGATCCTACGCGGGAGCAGTACTTC.

This clonotype appeared many times. J is TRBJ2-2 and V is TRBV20-1, with TRBD1 as a possible D gene (6 bases). The CDR3 is 13 residues long. Germline lookup yields CDR1 DFQATT and CDR2 SNEGSKA (reference sequence). Trimming cost V 5 bases and J 3 bases, with 10 bases left between them. This chain's CDR3 is CSAQYRDTGELFF. CDR3 nucleotide sequence: TGCAGTGCTCAGTACAGGGACACCGGGGAGCTGTTTTTT.

The chain is built from TRBV29-1 and TRBJ2-2; D perhaps matches TRBD1 (5 bases). CDR1 and CDR2 (germline): SQVTM, ANQGSEA. Trimming took 3 bases from V and 5 from J, leaving 13 bases between them. CDR3 length: 14 residues. The CDR3: CSVDRRGKTGELFF. CDR3 DNA: TGCAGCGTTGATCGTAGGGGAAAGACCGGGGAGCTGTTTTTT.

CDR3 bases: TGTGCCAGCAGTACAGGGAACCCAGATACGCAGTATTTT. Amino acids: CASSTGNPDTQYF. The V gene is TRBV6-1, the J gene TRBJ2-3, with D possibly being TRBD1 (6 bases). The CDR3 runs 13 residues. CDR1 is MNHNS and CDR2 is SASEGT in the germline V gene. The V end lost 5 bases, the J end lost 4 bases, and 10 bases lay between the germline ends.

This clonotype appeared many times. The chain employs TRBV27 and TRBJ2-3; D is unresolved. Trimming removed 6 bases at V and 6 bases at J, with 7 bases between. Germline lookup yields CDR1 MNHEY and CDR2 SMNVEV (reference sequence). The CDR3 spans 11 residues. The CDR3 region has the DNA TGTGCCAGCAGCTTTTATGATACGCAGTATTTT. Translated: CASSFYDTQYF.

This clonotype showed up many times. The genes are TRBV6-5 and TRBJ1-2, with D unresolved. V gave up 0 bases and J gave up 5 bases, with 10 bases separating them. This CDR3 region has 14 residues. The germline CDR1 and CDR2 sequences are MNHEY and SVGAGI. The CDR3 DNA reads TGTGCCAGCAGTTACTCGAAAGGGATATATGGCTACACCTTC. It is translated as CASSYSKGIYGYTF.

There are a few counts of this clonotype. Written as DNA, the CDR3 is TGCGCCAGCAGCCAAGAGGGGAGAGGGAGGGCCGACACCGGGGAGCTGTTTTTT. Protein product: CASSQEGRGRADTGELFF. The chain links TRBV4-3 to TRBJ2-2; 7 bases line up with TRBD2. The CDR3 sequence is 18 residues long. The trim removed 0 bases at V and 3 bases at J, leaving 10 bases unmatched. Germline V lookup: CDR1 LGHNA, CDR2 YSLEER.

The genes are TRBV24-1 and TRBJ2-2; D is perhaps TRBD1 (6 bases). There are 14 residues in the CDR3. Germline CDR1 and CDR2: KGHDR and SFDVKD. Trimming took 7 bases from V and 1 from J, leaving 9 bases between them. The CDR3 loop is CATRRQENTGELFF. In DNA, the CDR3 is TGTGCCACCAGGAGACAGGAGAACACCGGGGAGCTGTTTTTT.

This clonotype was observed at least ten times. The CDR3 is CSVLRDTDTQYF. CDR3 DNA sequence: TGCAGCGTTCTGCGAGATACAGATACGCAGTATTTT. The chain employs TRBV29-1 and TRBJ2-3; no definite D call. CDR3 length equals 12 residues. The germline V gene encodes CDR1 SQVTM and CDR2 ANQGSEA. The V end was cut by 5 bases, the J end by 3 bases, with 9 bases between.

The chain is built from TRBV5-5 and TRBJ2-3; 7 positions match TRBD1. With V trimmed by 0 bases and J by 6 bases, 7 bases remained unmatched. Germline lookup yields CDR1 SGHKS and CDR2 YYEKEE (reference sequence). This CDR3 spans 15 amino acids. The CDR3 here is CASSLALTGVDTQYF. In nucleotides, the CDR3 is TGTGCCAGCAGCTTGGCCTTAACAGGGGTTGATACGCAGTATTTT.

There are many counts of this clonotype. The chain is built from TRBV4-1 and TRBJ1-5; D gene unclear. This CDR3 contains 15 residues. Trimming took off 0 bases at V and 3 bases at J, with 9 bases between the two ends. The V gene's germline CDR1 is MGHRA and CDR2 YSYEKL. CDR3 region: CASSQELGYNQPQHF. The CDR3, as DNA: TGCGCCAGCAGCCAAGAGCTTGGGTACAATCAGCCCCAGCATTTT.

The chain links TRBV7-9 to TRBJ2-7; weak D call: TRBD2 (6 bases). The CDR3 runs to 14 residues. Germline V gene data show CDR1 as SEHNR and CDR2 as FQNEAQ (reference sequence). V was cut by 2 bases and J by 5 bases, with 13 bases left in between. CDR3 sequence (DNA): TGTGCCAGCAGCTTATCTTGGCGGGACGACGAGCAGTACTTC. Translated, it gives CASSLSWRDDEQYF.

This clonotype was seen many times. The J gene is TRBJ1-1, the V gene TRBV12-3 or TRBV12-4; D gene unclear. This CDR3 contains 14 residues. The ends were cut back, 3 bases at V and 1 base at J, with 9 bases in the middle. The CDR3 coding sequence is TGTGCCAGCAGTTTGAGTACTAAGAACACTGAAGCTTTCTTT. This translates into CASSLSTKNTEAFF.